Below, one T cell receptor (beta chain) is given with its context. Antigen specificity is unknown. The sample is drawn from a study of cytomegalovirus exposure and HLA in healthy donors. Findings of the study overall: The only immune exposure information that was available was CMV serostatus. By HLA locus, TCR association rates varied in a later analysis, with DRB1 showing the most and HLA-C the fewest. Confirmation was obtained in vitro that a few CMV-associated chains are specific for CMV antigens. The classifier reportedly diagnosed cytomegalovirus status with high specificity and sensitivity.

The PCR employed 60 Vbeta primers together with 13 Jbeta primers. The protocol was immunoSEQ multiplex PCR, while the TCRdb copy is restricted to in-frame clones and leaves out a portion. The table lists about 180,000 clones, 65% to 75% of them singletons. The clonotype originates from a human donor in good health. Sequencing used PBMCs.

The CDR3 spells CATDSGGYTQYF. The CDR3 DNA reads as TGTGCCACTGATAGCGGGGGTTATACGCAGTATTTT. This chain uses TRBV5-4 with TRBJ2-3; 9 nucleotides match TRBD2. The CDR3 contains 12 residues. The junction had 6 bases not matched to a gene; V was cut back by 9 bases and J by 7 bases. Germline V gene sequence: CDR1 SGHNT, CDR2 YYREEE (reference sequence).